The rows below give T cell receptor beta chains drawn from one sample of a study of control samples from healthy donors and cancer patients. The method was immunoSEQ multiplex PCR; TCRdb's version includes in-frame clones alone and lacks a portion of them. The sample yields tens of thousands of clones, roughly 85% seen once. The sample comprised blood. The source is a man between 60 and 75 years old in good health. Both conserved end residues are part of each CDR3. D genes are given only for firm matches. The size of a clone is reported for some rows only, either as once, few or many, or as a class for expanded clones.

TRBJ2-4	TRBV9	NA	NA	TGTGCCAGCAGCGACAGCTATGGGGGCATTCAGTACTTC	CASSDSYGGIQYF
TRBJ2-7	TRBV5-1	NA	NA	TGCGCCAGCAGCTTGACGTCAGCTTACGAGCAGTACTTC	CASSLTSAYEQYF
TRBJ2-1	TRBV5-6	many	TRBD2	TGTGCCAGCAGCCCCGTAGCGGGTCTAAACAATGAGCAGTTCTTC	CASSPVAGLNNEQFF
TRBJ2-3	TRBV9	NA	TRBD2	TGTGCCAGCAGCCCTACGATAGCGGGGGGGTCAGATACGCAGTATTTT	CASSPTIAGGSDTQYF
TRBJ1-1	TRBV5-6	NA	TRBD1	TGTGCCAGCAGCCCGGGACAGGGCTACATGAACACTGAAGCTTTCTTT	CASSPGQGYMNTEAFF
TRBJ1-2	TRBV30	NA	NA	TGTGCCTGGTCGGACGGGCTTCTGGATGGCTACACCTTC	CAWSDGLLDGYTF
TRBJ1-5	TRBV30	few	NA	TGTGCCTGGAGGCGTGCGGGGAATCAGCCCCAGCATTTT	CAWRRAGNQPQHF
TRBJ1-5	TRBV12-3/TRBV12-4	few	TRBD1	TGTGCCAGCCGGGGGACAGGGTATCAGCCCCAGCATTTT	CASRGTGYQPQHF
TRBJ2-7	TRBV28	NA	TRBD2	TGTGCCAGCAGTTTACACGGGGAGGGGTACGAGCAGTACTTC	CASSLHGEGYEQYF
TRBJ2-3	TRBV5-1	NA	TRBD2	TGCGCCAGCAGCTTGGCCACAGGACTAGCGGTGACAGATACGCAGTATTTT	CASSLATGLAVTDTQYF
TRBJ1-4	TRBV5-1	NA	TRBD1	TGCGCCAGCAGCTTGGCCCACTCGGGACAGGGGAATGAAAAACTGTTTTTT	CASSLAHSGQGNEKLFF
TRBJ1-1	TRBV10-3	few	NA	TGTGCCATCATGGACAAGTCGCCGAACACTGAAGCTTTCTTT	CAIMDKSPNTEAFF
TRBJ1-1	TRBV15	NA	NA	TGTGCCACCAGCAGAGATTCGTCAGGCACTGAAGCTTTCTTT	CATSRDSSGTEAFF
TRBJ1-2	TRBV30	once	NA	TGTGCCTGGAGTGTAGGGTCCGTAACCCCTCTAGGTGGCTACACCTTC	CAWSVGSVTPLGGYTF
TRBJ2-7	TRBV7-2	NA	TRBD1	TGTGCCAGCAGCTACCGGACAGGGACCTACGAGCAGTACTTC	CASSYRTGTYEQYF
TRBJ1-6	TRBV7-2	once	NA	TGTGCCACCGTCGACGGGATTCATAATTCACCCCTCCACTTT	CATVDGIHNSPLHF
TRBJ2-3	TRBV7-8	few	TRBD1	TGTGCCAGCAGCTCCGCCGGGACAGGGACCACAGATACGCAGTATTTT	CASSSAGTGTTDTQYF
TRBJ2-3	TRBV5-1	NA	TRBD1	TGCGCCAGCAGCCAAGGGGGCAGGGGCACAGATACGCAGTATTTT	CASSQGGRGTDTQYF
TRBJ1-2	TRBV27	NA	NA	TGTGCCAGCAGTTTAACCTCACAGGGAGATGGCTACACCTTC	CASSLTSQGDGYTF
TRBJ2-1	TRBV6-5	NA	NA	TGTGCCAGCAGCCTCCGGGACGGGACCTACAATGAGCAGTTCTTC	CASSLRDGTYNEQFF
TRBJ2-3	TRBV19	NA	NA	TGTGCCAGTAGTATTGCGGGGAAGGTAGATACGCAGTATTTT	CASSIAGKVDTQYF
TRBJ2-2	TRBV3-1/TRBV3-2	NA	TRBD1	TGTGCCAGCAGCCAAGATATCCGGGACAGGGGGCGCACCGGGGAGCTGTTTTTT	CASSQDIRDRGRTGELFF
TRBJ1-5	TRBV6-6	once	TRBD1	TGTGCCAGCAACTGGGACAGTAGCAATCAGCCCCAGCATTTT	CASNWDSSNQPQHF
TRBJ2-7	TRBV29-1	NA	NA	TGCAGCGTTGAGGGGACGCAAAGCTCCTACGAGCAGTACTTC	CSVEGTQSSYEQYF
TRBJ1-1	TRBV5-6	NA	NA	TGTGCCAGCAACGTCAGGGGATTAAACACTGAAGCTTTCTTT	CASNVRGLNTEAFF
TRBJ2-2	TRBV12-3/TRBV12-4	NA	NA	TGTGCCAGCAGTTTAACCCTCGGGGAGCTGTTTTTT	CASSLTLGELFF
TRBJ2-5	TRBV2	NA	TRBD2	TGTGCCAGCAAGGCGGAAAGACTAGCCCAAGAGACCCAGTACTTC	CASKAERLAQETQYF
TRBJ2-1	TRBV2	NA	NA	TGTGCCAGCAGTAGAGACGGCTCCTACAATGAGCAGTTCTTC	CASSRDGSYNEQFF
TRBJ1-6	TRBV19	NA	NA	TGTGCCAGTAGTATAAACCCTAGCTCCTATAATTCACCCCTCCACTTT	CASSINPSSYNSPLHF
TRBJ1-1	TRBV29-1	NA	TRBD1	TGCAGCGTTGAAGGGGACCAGGGGGCCGCTGAAGCTTTCTTT	CSVEGDQGAAEAFF
TRBJ1-3	TRBV28	few	NA	TGTGCCAGCAGATCCGGTTCGGGGTTCTCTGGAAACACCATATATTTT	CASRSGSGFSGNTIYF
TRBJ2-3	TRBV7-2	once	NA	TGTGCCAGCAGCTTAAGAACGTGGGTTCCAGGAGATACGCAGTATTTT	CASSLRTWVPGDTQYF
TRBJ2-3	TRBV30	NA	TRBD2	TGTGCCTTCCGACTAGCGGCTAGCACAGATACGCAGTATTTT	CAFRLAASTDTQYF
TRBJ2-5	TRBV7-9	NA	NA	TGTGCCAGCAGCCGAGAGGGGGGGACTATCATTCAAGAGACCCAGTACTTC	CASSREGGTIIQETQYF
TRBJ2-1	TRBV4-1	NA	TRBD2	TGCGCCAGCAGGCCTAGCGGCTTACACTACAATGAGCAGTTCTTC	CASRPSGLHYNEQFF
TRBJ1-1	TRBV9	NA	NA	TGTGCCAGCAGCCCTCGGGACGGACCGAACACTGAAGCTTTCTTT	CASSPRDGPNTEAFF
TRBJ1-1	TRBV18	NA	NA	TGTGCCAGCTCACCACCGTCGGCAGGGGCTTTTGGGACTGAAGCTTTCTTT	CASSPPSAGAFGTEAFF
TRBJ1-2	TRBV28	NA	TRBD1	TGTGCCAGTAAGGGGGCAGAGATATGGAACTATGGCTACACCTTC	CASKGAEIWNYGYTF
TRBJ1-1	TRBV6-5	NA	NA	TGTGCCAGCAGATACAGAGGGGACACTGAAGCTTTCTTT	CASRYRGDTEAFF
TRBJ2-7	TRBV10-3	few	TRBD2	TGTGCCATCAGTGATAGCGGGGGGGCCGGTGAGCAGTACTTC	CAISDSGGAGEQYF
TRBJ2-1	TRBV7-2	NA	TRBD1	TGTGCCAGCAGCTTAGACAGGGGCAATGAGCAGTTCTTC	CASSLDRGNEQFF
TRBJ2-1	TRBV7-9	NA	NA	TGTGCCAGCAGCTTAAACCGGGTAGCAGGTAGGGTTGAGCAGTTCTTC	CASSLNRVAGRVEQFF